The T cell receptor beta chain described here comes from a study of shared T cell receptors in the human thymus. This CDR3 is built from 14 residues. After removal of 0 bases from V and 8 bases from J, the junction contained 7 bases not matched to a gene. Looked up from germline, CDR1 is SGHRS and CDR2 is YFSETQ. Data came from immunoSEQ multiplex PCR; TCRdb stores just in-frame clones and leaves some out. The data contain around 730,000 clones, roughly 88% of them singletons. The same data also went into a second study, on human thymus T cells. From that second work: Donors were healthy Finnish infants having corrective surgery for congenital heart defects. Resected material from corrective heart surgery provided the thymus tissue analysed. Thymic and blood repertoires appeared to carry a bias in their V and J gene usage.

The source is a girl under three years old with a congenital heart defect. Material: thymocytes. The gene calls are TRBV5-1 and TRBJ1-2, with TRBD1 matching over 7 bases. CDR3 residues: CASSLAYRGQGYTF. CDR3 in DNA: TGCGCCAGCAGCTTGGCCTACAGGGGACAGGGCTACACCTTC.